This T cell receptor (beta chain) was found in a study of Ad26.COV2.S vaccination and SARS-CoV-2 variants. Points from the study as a whole: There was reportedly substantial breadth in spike-specific CD8+ and CD4+ T cell responses after vaccination. Analytic work on TCR breadth and depth might have understated the full extent of total T cell responses. It was vaccine recipients, not placebo recipients, who had the higher spike-specific TCR breadth. It was found that vaccine and placebo recipients had similar non-spike TCR breadth.

Germline V gene lookup returns CDR1 SNHLY and CDR2 FYNNEI. V was pared by 5 bases and J by 3 bases, with 14 bases between. This CDR3 is built from 14 residues. TCRdb keeps only in-frame clones here, not all; method: immunoSEQ multiplex PCR. This sample has more than 150,000 clones; roughly nine tenths occur once, and the top ten carry about 5.5%. Turning to this clone: Its antigen is as yet unknown.

Sequenced material: peripheral blood, taken after recovery from COVID-19. The chain recombines TRBV2 with TRBJ2-7; D is unresolved. The sequence was collected from a human donor who had recovered from COVID-19. In DNA, the CDR3 is TGTGCCAGCAGTTCACAGCGCGTCCACTACGAGCAGTACTTC. Translated, it gives CASSSQRVHYEQYF.